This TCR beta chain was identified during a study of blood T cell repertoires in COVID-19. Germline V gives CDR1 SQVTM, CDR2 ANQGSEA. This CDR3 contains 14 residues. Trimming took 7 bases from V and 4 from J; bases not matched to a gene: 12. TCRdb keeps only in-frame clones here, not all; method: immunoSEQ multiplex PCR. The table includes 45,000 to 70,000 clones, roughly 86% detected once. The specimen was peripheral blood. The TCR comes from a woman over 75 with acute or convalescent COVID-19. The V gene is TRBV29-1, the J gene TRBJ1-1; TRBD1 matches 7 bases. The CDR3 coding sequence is TGCAGCGCCCAACTTATACAGGGGACCACTGAAGCTTTCTTT. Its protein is CSAQLIQGTTEAFF.